This T cell receptor beta chain was sequenced for a study of identical twins. The length of the CDR3 is 14 residues. The germline V and J ends were trimmed by 3 bases and 9 bases, with 15 bases remaining between them. Using its own MiXCR run on the 5' RACE reads, TCRdb lists one record per CDR3 protein. The repertoire holds roughly 770,000 distinct CDR3 sequences, roughly 18% seen once, with around 13% in the top ten. The table lists this clonotype with a few counts. This sample also belongs to another study, concerning T cells expressing NK-cell markers. This second report adds: Sorted CD3+CD56+NKG2C+, CD3+CD56+NKG2C- and CD3+CD56-NKG2C+ T cells provided the TCR beta repertoires. Among eight sequenced donors, seven carried HCMV seropositivity while one was seronegative.

The receptor was isolated from a woman in her late teens or twenties in good health. This sequence joins TRBV12-3 or TRBV12-4 and TRBJ2-1; D unresolved. Sequencing was performed on PBMCs. CDR3 amino acids: CASSFPPRVGEQFF. CDR3 DNA sequence: TGTGCCAGCAGTTTTCCCCCTAGGGTCGGTGAGCAGTTCTTC.